This TCR beta chain stems from a study of blood T cell repertoires in COVID-19 (dated by TCRdb to 2020 to 2022). Some background on the complete study: The collaborator samples originated in the United States, Italy and Spain and spanned the acute and convalescent phases of COVID-19. The samples were drawn from two sources: the first 160 participants of the ongoing ImmuneRACE study, and fewer than 1,500 subjects contributed by 6 global collaborators. The material from the prospective study consisted of cDNA or gDNA derived from T cells, B-cell-depleted T cells, or PBMCs. Deeply sampled blood TCRbeta repertoires from subjects exposed to, actively infected with, or recovered from COVID-19 were included in the dataset. Sample metadata almost always included a de-identified subject ID, COVID-19 status, age in years and sex. The repertoires were released in a freely available public database intended as a resource for research on the immune response to SARS-CoV-2. HLA class I and class II types, where available, came from metadata supplied by the sample provider rather than from assay-based typing. What the authors observed across the whole study: The amount of clinical and demographic metadata varied by source and participant and was provided uncurated.

The immunoSEQ Assay, a bias-controlled multiplex PCR, was used to amplify TCRbeta CDR3 regions from genomic DNA. The published analysis was carried out like this. The number of nucleated cells in each sample was estimated from the amplification of reference gene primers within the assay. To quantify the absolute abundance of each unique TCRbeta CDR3 rearrangement, sequence reads were collapsed and filtered. Productive Simpson clonality was computed per sample as the square root of Simpson's diversity index over productive rearrangements. This immuneACCESS table, as held by TCRdb, lists in-frame sequences with V and J called but not all clones. Of the missing ones, under half trace to an unresolved V gene in checked studies; the others have no known cause. That table furnishes V, J and clone size, whereas the DNA furnished D and trimming. In this sample the table shows hundreds of thousands of clones, 85% to 90% of which occur a single time. The ten top clones hold less than 0.9% of the sample.

Participants in the prospective study were aged about 18 to 100 years, lived in 20 to 30 United States geographic areas, and enrolled through a virtual design. In the prospective study, participants were assigned to cohorts based on the clinical history participants reported in a screening survey and a study questionnaire. Exposed participants had been in contact, within 2 weeks of entering the study, with a person who had a PCR-confirmed or clinician-diagnosed case of COVID-19. In the prospective study, whole blood, serum and a nasopharyngeal or oropharyngeal swab were collected from each participant by mobile phlebotomists. Prospective study participants could optionally give additional blood draws and questionnaires over a roughly 2-month period. Before DNA extraction, prospective study blood samples were shipped either frozen or at room temperature. Its CDR3 holds 16 amino acids, cysteine through phenylalanine. Only the CDR3 DNA stays, 48 bases, in frame from base 1. Relative to germline, V is missing 5 bases and J is missing 4 bases, with 7 bases of the junction outside any gene match. In the germline V gene (reference sequence), CDR1 corresponds to SEHNR and CDR2 to FQNEAQ.

Regarding this clone: Its binding antigen is unknown. The sample holds no much larger clone one base away, and base qualities are not on file.

Sample: PBMCs or T cells enriched from blood (not recorded which). The sequence came from a man over 45 who had been exposed to COVID-19. The receptor chain draws on TRBV7-9 and TRBJ2-5, with 13 bases matching TRBD2. The CDR3 reads CASSPGLAGTGETQYF. The DNA sequence is as follows: TGTGCCAGCAGCCCGGGACTAGCGGGAACGGGAGAGACCCAGTACTTC.